Below, 20 T cell receptor beta chains from the same sample are listed, as sequenced in a study of blood T cell repertoires in COVID-19. Some clones are missing from TCRdb's copy, which holds only in-frame ones; the method was immunoSEQ multiplex PCR. The sample records around 310,000 clones, about 90% being singletons. Sequencing input: PBMCs or T cells enriched from blood (not recorded which). The receptor source for this set is a woman in her 30s who had recovered from COVID-19.

A remark on this clone: One end of the junction varies from germline; a read error may be responsible. This chain uses TRBV12-3 or TRBV12-4 with TRBJ2-7; D possibly corresponds to TRBD1 (6 bases). The CDR3 extends over 13 amino acids. Here the CDR3 DNA reads TGTGCCAGCAGTCCGGGACACTCCCACGAGCAGTACTTC. Protein product: CASSPGHSHEQYF.

The chain combines TRBV5-1 with TRBJ2-2, with D maybe TRBD2 (6 bases). V gave up 1 base and J gave up 3 bases, with 7 bases separating them. Germline CDR1 SGHRS, CDR2 YFSETQ. This CDR3 has 14 amino acids. CDR3 DNA sequence: TGCGCCAGCAGCTTGCGGAGGGACACCGGGGAGCTGTTTTTT. Protein: CASSLRRDTGELFF.

V gene TRBV7-9 combines with J gene TRBJ2-1; TRBD2 matches 8 bases. Unmatched junction bases numbered 12, after V lost 5 bases and J lost 6 bases. CDR3 length: 16 residues. Germline V gene sequence: CDR1 SEHNR, CDR2 FQNEAQ (reference sequence). CDR3: CASSIRGLEIINEQFF. The CDR3 DNA follows: TGTGCCAGCAGCATCCGGGGACTAGAGATAATCAATGAGCAGTTCTTC.

This clone occurred once. Written as DNA, the CDR3 is TGTGCCAGCAGTGACGTAATGACAGGGGTGGTAGATACGCAGTATTTT. Amino acid sequence: CASSDVMTGVVDTQYF. V gene TRBV2 combines with J gene TRBJ2-3; 8 positions match TRBD1. V lost 3 bases and J lost 5; bases outside the gene matches: 10. Germline values: CDR1 SNHLY, CDR2 FYNNEI. CDR3 length equals 16 residues.

A single count supports this clone. The chain employs TRBV7-9 and TRBJ2-1; TRBD2 matches 9 bases. CDR1 is SEHNR, CDR2 FQNEAQ, per germline (reference sequence). V lost 5 bases and J lost 3; bases outside the gene matches: 11. This CDR3 spans 17 amino acids. The CDR3 DNA is TGTGCCAGCAGCCCGGCGGTAGCGGGAGACAACTACAATGAGCAGTTCTTC. The encoded protein is CASSPAVAGDNYNEQFF.

V usage is TRBV5-1 and J usage is TRBJ1-1; D is perhaps TRBD1 (6 bases). The CDR3 covers 12 residues. CDR1 and CDR2 from the germline V gene are SGHRS and YFSETQ. V was trimmed by 5 bases and J by 5 bases, leaving 10 bases between them. CDR3 region: CASRDQGTEAFF. In DNA form, the CDR3 reads TGCGCCAGCAGGGACCAGGGGACTGAAGCTTTCTTT.

The chain joins TRBV19 to TRBJ2-5; D is possibly TRBD2 (5 bases). The CDR3 consists of 14 residues. In germline, CDR1 is LNHDA, CDR2 SQIVND (reference sequence). Deletions cut 3 bases from V and 4 bases from J, with 12 bases between. CDR3: CASSIGVSRETQYF. The CDR3 region has the DNA TGTGCCAGTAGTATCGGGGTTTCACGAGAGACCCAGTACTTC.

This clone was counted a single time. The CDR3 protein is CASSLTGIRPYGYTF. CDR3 sequence (DNA): TGTGCCAGCAGTTTGACAGGGATACGACCTTATGGCTACACCTTC. This chain connects TRBV6-5 to TRBJ1-2, with 7 bases identical to TRBD1. CDR3 length: 15 residues. The trim removed 4 bases at V and 5 bases at J, leaving 10 bases unmatched. Germline CDR1 is MNHEY and CDR2 is SVGAGI.

The rearrangement joins TRBV30 to TRBJ2-7, with 10 bases fitting TRBD1. Germline V gene data show CDR1 as GTSNPN and CDR2 as SVGIG (reference sequence). V was pared by 5 bases and J by 9 bases, with 16 bases of the junction left unmatched. The length of the CDR3 is 15 residues. In DNA form, the CDR3 reads TGTGCCTGGCGGACAGGGGGACCTCACCTACGAGGGCAGTACTTC. This gives the protein CAWRTGGPHLRGQYF.

The chain is built from TRBV4-3 and TRBJ1-2; 8 bases match TRBD1. This CDR3 comprises 14 residues. Germline CDR1 and CDR2: LGHNA and YSLEER. Unmatched junction bases numbered 4, after V lost 1 base and J lost 6 bases. The CDR3 loop is CASSQVTGVDGYTF. The CDR3 region has the DNA TGCGCCAGCAGCCAAGTGACAGGGGTTGATGGCTACACCTTC.

This sequence joins TRBV12-3 or TRBV12-4 and TRBJ1-2; D call uncertain. The CDR3 length is 12 residues. V was trimmed by 3 bases and J by 8 bases, leaving 10 bases between them. CDR3 protein: CASSFSGNGYTF. The CDR3 coding sequence is TGTGCCAGCAGTTTTTCGGGGAACGGCTACACCTTC.

The genes are TRBV2 and TRBJ1-3; 7 bases are a match to TRBD1. The trim removed 6 bases at V and 2 bases at J, leaving 4 bases unmatched. The CDR3 sequence is 14 residues long. Germline loops: CDR1 SNHLY, CDR2 FYNNEI. CDR3 region: CASRATGTGNTIYF. CDR3 bases: TGTGCCAGCAGGGCGACAGGGACTGGAAACACCATATATTTT.

The V gene is TRBV27, the J gene TRBJ1-5, with a possible D match to TRBD1 (6 bases). CDR3 length: 17 amino acids. Germline V gene sequence: CDR1 MNHEY, CDR2 SMNVEV (reference sequence). V shed 4 bases and J shed 5 bases, with 21 bases lying between them. The CDR3 is CASSYPGGGLGDQPQHF. CDR3 coding DNA: TGTGCCAGCAGTTACCCGGGCGGGGGGCTAGGGGATCAGCCCCAGCATTTT.

The chain uses TRBV7-9 and TRBJ2-7, with D perhaps matching TRBD2 (6 bases). V dropped 3 bases and J dropped 5 bases, with 14 bases sitting between them. CDR3 length: 14 residues. Germline values: CDR1 SEHNR, CDR2 FQNEAQ (reference sequence). The CDR3 region has the DNA TGTGCCAGCAGCTTGGACGGGAGACGGGACGAGCAGTACTTC. Its translation: CASSLDGRRDEQYF.

The chain combines TRBV28 with TRBJ2-7; 7 bases fit TRBD2. J was trimmed by 0 bases and V by 4 bases; bases with no gene match: 15. The V gene's germline CDR1 is MDHEN and CDR2 SYDVKM. This CDR3 spans 18 amino acids. CDR3 nucleotides: TGTGCCAGCAGTTCCGCGGGAGCGGCAGAGTCGAGCTCCTACGAGCAGTACTTC. It translates to CASSSAGAAESSSYEQYF.

The chain couples TRBV6-2 or TRBV6-3 to TRBJ2-5; 7 bases are shared with TRBD1. The germline V gene has CDR1 MNHEY and CDR2 SVGEGT. The CDR3 runs 14 residues. V dropped 4 bases and J dropped 3; count of bases not matched to a gene: 5. The DNA of the CDR3 is TGTGCCAGCAGTTCCTTCGGACAGGAAGAGACCCAGTACTTC. Translating gives CASSSFGQEETQYF.

This chain's CDR3 is CASSQDGGFYNEQFF. The CDR3 coding sequence is TGTGCCAGCAGCCAAGATGGGGGGTTCTACAATGAGCAGTTCTTC. The chain couples TRBV3-1 (or the pseudogene TRBV3-2) to TRBJ2-1, with D possibly being TRBD2 (6 bases). The V end was cut by 0 bases, the J end by 3 bases, with 9 bases between. This CDR3 is 15 amino acids long. Germline CDR1 is LGHDT and CDR2 is YNNKEL (reference sequence).

The chain uses TRBV7-2 and TRBJ2-1; D is uncertain. Trimming removed 5 bases from V and 4 bases from J, with 12 bases in between. The CDR3 sequence is 14 residues long. Germline-derived CDR1 and CDR2 are SGHTA and FQGNSA. The CDR3 DNA is TGTGCCAGCAGCACCAACATAATGTACAATGAGCAGTTCTTC. This encodes CASSTNIMYNEQFF.

The chain links TRBV19 to TRBJ2-7, with TRBD1 as a possible D gene (5 bases). The CDR3 extends over 14 amino acids. Looked up from germline, CDR1 is LNHDA and CDR2 is SQIVND (reference sequence). The V end lost 7 bases, the J end lost 2 bases, and 15 bases lay between the germline ends. CDR3 residues: CASTPGAEPYEQYF. CDR3 in DNA: TGTGCCAGTACCCCTGGGGCGGAACCCTACGAGCAGTACTTC.

This sequence joins TRBV15 and TRBJ2-5; 7 nucleotides align to TRBD1. Germline trimming cut 0 bases from V and 4 bases from J; bases unmatched to any gene: 8. Germline CDR1 is LNHNV and CDR2 is YYDKDF (reference sequence). The CDR3 has 16 residues. The CDR3 nucleotides read TGTGCCACCAGCAGAGAGACAGGGTCAGGCTTAGAGACCCAGTACTTC. Protein sequence: CATSRETGSGLETQYF.